The rows below give T cell receptor beta chains drawn from one sample of a study of cytomegalovirus exposure and HLA in healthy donors. Measured with immunoSEQ multiplex PCR; TCRdb has only the in-frame clones, and not every one. Of under 150,000 clones in the sample, around 73% were seen once. The specimen was PBMCs. These receptors originate from a human donor in good health. CDR3s include the opening cysteine and the closing phenylalanine or tryptophan. D genes are given only for firm matches. Only some rows state a clone size, as once, few, many or a class for expanded clones.

TRBV9	.	TRBD2	TRBJ2-1	CASSPTSGRNNEQFF	TGTGCCAGCAGCCCGACTAGCGGGAGAAATAATGAGCAGTTCTTC
TRBV18	.	TRBD1	TRBJ2-7	CASSTARGQPEQYF	TGTGCCAGCTCAACGGCTAGGGGGCAACCCGAGCAGTACTTC
TRBV7-3	.	TRBD1	TRBJ1-2	CASSLGQGNYGYTF	TGTGCCAGCAGCCTCGGACAGGGGAACTATGGCTACACCTTC
TRBV7-9	few	TRBD2	TRBJ2-7	CASSPTSPSYEQYF	TGTGCCAGCAGCCCGACTAGCCCTTCCTACGAGCAGTACTTC
TRBV5-6	.	.	TRBJ1-3	CASSLQTGSGNTIYF	TGTGCCAGCAGCTTACAGACGGGAAGCGGAAACACCATATATTTT
TRBV7-9	.	.	TRBJ2-7	CSSSPTGTKQYF	TGTTCCAGCAGCCCCACCGGGACAAAGCAGTACTTC
TRBV11-3	.	TRBD2	TRBJ2-2	CASTLSGGAGELFF	TGTGCCAGCACCCTCAGTGGGGGGGCCGGGGAGCTGTTTTTT
TRBV5-1	.	TRBD2	TRBJ2-3	CASSLRGLVSGGAADTQYF	TGCGCCAGCAGCTTGAGGGGGCTGGTTAGCGGGGGCGCCGCAGATACGCAGTATTTT
TRBV28	.	.	TRBJ2-2	CASSPRAGELFF	TGTGCCAGCAGTCCCAGGGCCGGGGAGCTGTTTTTT
TRBV29-1	.	TRBD1	TRBJ2-5	CSVEGDRGQSETQYF	TGCAGCGTTGAAGGGGACAGGGGGCAGTCGGAGACCCAGTACTTC
TRBV19	once	.	TRBJ2-1	CASSIGWTNNEQFF	TGTGCCAGTAGTATAGGGTGGACAAACAATGAGCAGTTCTTC
TRBV7-2	.	.	TRBJ1-4	CASSSAIRSRRQEKLFF	TGTGCCAGCAGCTCGGCCATTAGGTCGAGGCGCCAGGAAAAACTGTTTTTT
TRBV5-6	once	.	TRBJ1-4	CASSLTGFTEKLFF	TGTGCCAGCAGCTTGACAGGGTTTACTGAAAAACTGTTTTTT
TRBV19	.	.	TRBJ1-2	CASNSPRGSEYGYTF	TGTGCCAGTAACTCTCCCCGAGGCTCGGAGTATGGCTACACCTTC
TRBV6-6	.	.	TRBJ1-4	CAGGKGNEKLFF	TGTGCCGGTGGGAAGGGGAATGAAAAACTGTTTTTT
TRBV5-1	.	.	TRBJ2-3	CASSLVVGSPDTQYF	TGCGCCAGCAGCTTGGTTGTAGGGAGCCCCGATACGCAGTATTTT
TRBV10-3	.	TRBD1	TRBJ1-1	CAISGAGTAWEAFF	TGTGCCATCAGTGGAGCCGGGACAGCCTGGGAAGCTTTCTTT
TRBV30	few	.	TRBJ2-5	CAWSVLGAIQETQYF	TGTGCCTGGAGTGTTTTAGGGGCGATACAAGAGACCCAGTACTTC
TRBV14	.	TRBD2	TRBJ2-3	CASSQDSLLAGRQYF	TGTGCCAGCAGCCAAGATTCCCTACTAGCGGGGAGGCAGTATTTT
TRBV6-5	few	.	TRBJ1-5	CASSYAAGIQPQHF	TGTGCCAGCAGTTACGCGGCAGGGATTCAGCCCCAGCATTTT